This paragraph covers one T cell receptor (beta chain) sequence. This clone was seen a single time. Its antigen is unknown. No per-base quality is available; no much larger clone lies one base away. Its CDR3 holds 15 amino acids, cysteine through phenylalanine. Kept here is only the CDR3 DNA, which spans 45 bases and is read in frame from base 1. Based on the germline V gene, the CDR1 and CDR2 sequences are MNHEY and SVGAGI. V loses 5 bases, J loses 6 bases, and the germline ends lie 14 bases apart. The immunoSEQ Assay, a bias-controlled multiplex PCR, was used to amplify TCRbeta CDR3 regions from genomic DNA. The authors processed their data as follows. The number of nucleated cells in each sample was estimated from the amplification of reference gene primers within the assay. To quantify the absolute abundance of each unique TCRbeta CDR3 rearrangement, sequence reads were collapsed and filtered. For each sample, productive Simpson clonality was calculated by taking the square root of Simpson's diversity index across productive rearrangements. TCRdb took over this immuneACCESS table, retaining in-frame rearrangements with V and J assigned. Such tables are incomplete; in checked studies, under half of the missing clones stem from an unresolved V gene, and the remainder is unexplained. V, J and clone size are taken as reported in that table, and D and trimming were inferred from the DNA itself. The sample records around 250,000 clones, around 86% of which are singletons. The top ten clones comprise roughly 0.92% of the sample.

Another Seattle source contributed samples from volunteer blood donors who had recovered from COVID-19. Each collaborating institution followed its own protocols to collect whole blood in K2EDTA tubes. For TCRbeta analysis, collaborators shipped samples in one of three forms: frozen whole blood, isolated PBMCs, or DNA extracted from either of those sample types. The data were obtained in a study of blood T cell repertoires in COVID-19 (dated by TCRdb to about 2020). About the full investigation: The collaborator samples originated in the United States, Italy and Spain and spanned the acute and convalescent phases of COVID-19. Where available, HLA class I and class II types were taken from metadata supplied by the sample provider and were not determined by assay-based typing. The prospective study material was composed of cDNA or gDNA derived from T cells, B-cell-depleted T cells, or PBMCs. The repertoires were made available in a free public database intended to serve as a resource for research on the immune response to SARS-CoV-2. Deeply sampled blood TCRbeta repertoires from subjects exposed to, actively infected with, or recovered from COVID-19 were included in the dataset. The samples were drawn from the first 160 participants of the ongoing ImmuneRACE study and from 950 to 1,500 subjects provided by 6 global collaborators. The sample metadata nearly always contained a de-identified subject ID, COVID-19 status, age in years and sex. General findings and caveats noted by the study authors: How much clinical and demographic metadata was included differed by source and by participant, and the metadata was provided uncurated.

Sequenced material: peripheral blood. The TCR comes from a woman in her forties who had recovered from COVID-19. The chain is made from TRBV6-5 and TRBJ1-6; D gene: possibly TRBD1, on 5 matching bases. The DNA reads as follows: TGTGCCAGCAGTCCCTCCGGGGGAATTAATTCACCCCTCCACTTT. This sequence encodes CASSPSGGINSPLHF.